What follows are 22 T cell receptor beta chains derived from one specimen sequenced in a study of CD8 T cells in ankylosing spondylitis. Their antigens remain unidentified. Study-wide findings and caveats: About 8 highly homologous variants made up a TCR beta motif that seemed to typify ankylosing spondylitis blood.

Each CDR3 protein gets one entry after TCRdb re-called the 5' RACE reads with MiXCR. The data contain about 450,000 distinct CDR3 sequences, 25% to 30% of them singletons. Source material: blood, either unsorted or a sorted T cell fraction (not recorded which). The receptors come from a male donor with ankylosing spondylitis.

The rearrangement links TRBV11-2 to TRBJ2-1; no definite D call. Looked up from germline, CDR1 is SGHAT and CDR2 is FQNNGV. The V and J ends lost 5 bases and 8 bases respectively, with 7 bases between them. The CDR3 loop spans 11 amino acids. This CDR3 is CASSPHDEQFF. DNA of the CDR3: TGTGCCAGCAGCCCCCACGATGAGCAGTTCTTC. The whole variable domain, filled in from reference TRBV11-2 and TRBJ2-1, reads EAGVAQSPRYKIIEKRQSVAFWCNPISGHATLYWYQQILGQGPKLLIQFQNNGVVDDSQLPKDRFSAERLKGVDSTLKIQPAKLEDSAVYLCASSPHDEQFFGPGTRLTVL.

The CDR3 spells CSARGFGQGAGQPQHF. The CDR3 DNA follows: TGCAGTGCTAGAGGATTTGGACAGGGGGCGGGTCAGCCCCAGCATTTT. V is TRBV20-1 and J is TRBJ1-5; 11 positions agree with TRBD1. With V trimmed by 1 base and J by 6 bases, 8 bases remained unmatched. The CDR3 covers 16 residues. Looked up from germline, CDR1 is DFQATT and CDR2 is SNEGSKA (reference sequence).

This rearrangement joins TRBV7-8 to TRBJ2-1; 8 positions agree with TRBD2. CDR1 and CDR2 (germline): SGHVS, FQNEAQ. V dropped 3 bases and J dropped 9; count of bases not matched to a gene: 10. This CDR3 has 15 amino acids. CDR3 in amino acids: CASSLLIAGPGEQFF. CDR3 in DNA: TGTGCCAGCAGCTTGCTCATAGCGGGACCGGGTGAGCAGTTCTTC.

The chain combines TRBV12-3 or TRBV12-4 with TRBJ2-1, with TRBD2 matching over 9 bases. The CDR3 runs 15 residues. V was pared by 2 bases and J by 5 bases, with 4 bases of the junction left unmatched. Here the CDR3 DNA reads TGTGCCAGCAGTTTATTGGGACTAGCCCACAATGAGCAGTTCTTC. Translated: CASSLLGLAHNEQFF.

This rearrangement joins TRBV7-2 to TRBJ2-3, with 7 bases lining up with TRBD2. The CDR3 is 16 residues long. V trimming: 5 bases; J trimming: 5 bases; junction bases outside the gene matches: 13. The germline CDR1 and CDR2 sequences are SGHTA and FQGNSA. Here the CDR3 DNA reads TGTGCCAGCAGCATAACCGGGACTAACACAGGAGATACGCAGTATTTT. Translation: CASSITGTNTGDTQYF.

The table lists this clonotype with a few counts. V is TRBV7-2 and J is TRBJ1-5; D remains unclear. V lost 5 bases to trimming and J lost 4 bases, with 6 bases between them. CDR1 is SGHTA, CDR2 FQGNSA, per germline. The CDR3 extends over 12 amino acids. CDR3 amino acids: CASSVRNQPQHF. CDR3 nucleotides: TGTGCCAGCAGCGTCAGGAATCAGCCCCAGCATTTT.

Only a few counts were recorded for this clonotype. The V call is TRBV7-2, the J call TRBJ2-1; D might be TRBD2 (5 bases). The CDR3 is made up of 12 amino acids. Between the trimmed V and J ends, which lost 6 bases and 9 bases, there was a span of 12 bases. Germline CDR1 and CDR2: SGHTA and FQGNSA. The CDR3 nucleotides are TGTGCCAGCAGATACGAGGCGGGTGAGCAGTTCTTC. Its protein product is CASRYEAGEQFF.

This clonotype was counted only a few times. The CDR3 sequence: CASSQGPGSPLDTQYF. The DNA of the CDR3 is TGTGCCAGCAGTCAAGGGCCCGGATCACCCCTAGATACGCAGTATTTT. This chain joins TRBV27 and TRBJ2-3, with D uncertain. Trimming left V 5 bases short and J 5 bases short, with 20 bases between. The CDR3 spans 16 residues. CDR1 and CDR2 from the germline V gene are MNHEY and SMNVEV (reference sequence).

This clonotype occurred a few times. The V call is TRBV20-1, the J call TRBJ1-2; D unresolved. Germline lookup yields CDR1 DFQATT and CDR2 SNEGSKA (reference sequence). The CDR3 runs to 12 residues. V was cut by 4 bases and J by 2 bases, with 8 bases left in between. The CDR3 loop is CSAMTGNYGYTF. For the CDR3, the DNA is TGCAGTGCTATGACGGGAAACTATGGCTACACCTTC.

This clonotype has a handful of counts. This chain connects TRBV24-1 to TRBJ2-3, with TRBD1 matching over 8 bases. The junction had 6 bases not matched to a gene; V was cut back by 0 bases and J by 2 bases. Germline-derived CDR1 and CDR2 are KGHDR and SFDVKD. The CDR3 has 17 amino acids. The CDR3 is CATSDLRDRQTTDTQYF. As DNA, the CDR3 is TGTGCCACCAGTGATTTGCGGGACAGGCAAACCACAGATACGCAGTATTTT.

This chain joins TRBV5-1 and TRBJ2-3, with D possibly being TRBD1 (5 bases). The V end lost 2 bases, the J end lost 2 bases, and 21 bases lay between the germline ends. The length of the CDR3 is 18 residues. Germline V CDR1 and CDR2: SGHRS, YFSETQ. The CDR3 DNA sequence: TGCGCCAGCAGCTTTATCCCCAGGGTGACCTCCTCCACAGATACGCAGTATTTT. This translates into CASSFIPRVTSSTDTQYF.

This clonotype was counted only a few times. This sequence joins TRBV24-1 and TRBJ2-1; TRBD2 agrees at 13 bases. Germline loops: CDR1 KGHDR, CDR2 SFDVKD. CDR3 size: 14 residues. The V segment lost 9 bases and the J segment 6 bases; nucleotides outside the gene matches: 4. The CDR3 reads CATSGLAGVNEQFF. CDR3 DNA: TGTGCCACCTCAGGACTAGCGGGAGTCAATGAGCAGTTCTTC.

The chain combines TRBV24-1 with TRBJ2-1; TRBD2 matches 12 bases. The CDR3 spans 15 residues. Germline V gene data show CDR1 as KGHDR and CDR2 as SFDVKD. J gave up 8 bases and V 6 bases, and 7 bases lay outside the gene matches. CDR3 DNA: TGTGCCACCAGTACCGGGACTAGCGGGCGGGATGAGCAGTTCTTC. The encoded protein is CATSTGTSGRDEQFF.

The CDR3, as DNA: TGCGCCAGCAGTTACGGGACAACCGATGATATCGAGCAGTACGTC. Its protein is CASSYGTTDDIEQYV. The V and J genes are TRBV5-1 and TRBJ2-7; a weak D match, TRBD1 (6 bases). Trimming left V 5 bases short and J 6 bases short, with 21 bases between. CDR1 is SGHRS and CDR2 is YFSETQ in the germline V gene. This CDR3 has 15 amino acids.

This clonotype has more than one count but fewer than ten. V gene TRBV12-3 or TRBV12-4 combines with J gene TRBJ2-1, with 8 bases that match TRBD2. The V and J ends lost 5 bases and 4 bases, in that order; junction bases with no gene match: 7. CDR3 length: 15 amino acids. The CDR3, as DNA: TGTGCCAGCAGTCCCCCTAGCGGGCTATACAATGAGCAGTTCTTC. This sequence encodes CASSPPSGLYNEQFF.

The V call is TRBV19, the J call TRBJ1-1; 9 bases line up with TRBD1. CDR1 is LNHDA and CDR2 is SQIVND in the germline V gene (reference sequence). The V gene end was trimmed by 5 bases and the J gene end by 6 bases; junction bases not matched to a gene: 7. This CDR3 is built from 14 residues. The CDR3 coding sequence is TGTGCCAGTAGTGGGGACAGGGTAAGTTCTGAAGCTTTCTTT. Its translation is CASSGDRVSSEAFF.

The chain recombines TRBV12-3 or TRBV12-4 with TRBJ1-2; no firm D call. This CDR3 spans 15 amino acids. Trimming stripped 4 bases from V and 1 base from J, with 13 bases between. CDR3 amino acids: CASSSRETINYGYTF. In DNA form, the CDR3 reads TGTGCCAGCAGTTCTCGGGAGACTATTAACTATGGCTACACCTTC.

A few counts support this clonotype. The chain uses TRBV7-9 and TRBJ2-4, with D perhaps matching TRBD2 (6 bases). Germline-derived CDR1 and CDR2 are SEHNR and FQNEAQ (reference sequence). Between the trimmed V and J ends, which lost 0 bases and 7 bases, there was a span of 13 bases. CDR3 length: 15 amino acids. The CDR3 DNA reads TGTGCCAGCAGCTTAGCGCTAGCGACCGGGAACATTCAGTACTTC. Residues: CASSLALATGNIQYF. The full variable domain, completed using reference TRBV7-9 and TRBJ2-4, is DTGVSQNPRHKITKRGQNVTFRCDPISEHNRLYWYRQTLGQGPEFLTYFQNEAQLEKSRLLSDRFSAERPKGSFSTLEIQRTEQGDSAMYLCASSLALATGNIQYFGAGTRLSVL.

In DNA form, the CDR3 reads TGCAGTGCGCCCCAGTGGGGACTAGCGGGACACCGAGATACGCAGTATTTT. Translating gives CSAPQWGLAGHRDTQYF. The V gene is TRBV20-1, the J gene TRBJ2-3; 13 positions match TRBD2. Germline lookup yields CDR1 DFQATT and CDR2 SNEGSKA (reference sequence). V lost 6 bases, J lost 5 bases, and 14 bases stayed unmatched. The CDR3 has 17 residues.

There are a few counts of this clonotype. The chain couples TRBV5-1 to TRBJ2-1; 9 nucleotides align to TRBD2. The CDR3 runs 17 residues. Germline-derived CDR1 and CDR2 are SGHRS and YFSETQ. The V gene end was trimmed by 2 bases and the J gene end by 10 bases; junction bases not matched to a gene: 16. In DNA, the CDR3 is TGCGCCAGCAGCTTCTCTAGCGGGAACATCGGCCTGCGGGAGCAGTTCTTC. It yields the protein CASSFSSGNIGLREQFF. Supplemented by reference TRBV5-1 and TRBJ2-1, the full variable domain reads KAGVTQTPRYLIKTRGQQVTLSCSPISGHRSVSWYQQTPGQGLQFLFEYFSETQRNKGNFPGRFSGRQFSNSRSEMNVSTLELGDSALYLCASSFSSGNIGLREQFFGPGTRLTVL.

The chain has TRBV7-9 and TRBJ2-1; 14 bases map to TRBD2. The V gene end was trimmed by 6 bases and the J gene end by 8 bases; junction bases not matched to a gene: 6. The CDR3 loop spans 15 amino acids. CDR1 is SEHNR and CDR2 is FQNEAQ in the germline V gene (reference sequence). CDR3 nucleotides: TGTGCCAGCAGGACCGGGACTAGCGGGAGTGATGAGCAGTTCTTC. The encoded protein is CASRTGTSGSDEQFF.

This clonotype was seen many times. This chain joins TRBV5-6 and TRBJ1-1; tentatively, D is TRBD1 (6 bases). This CDR3 contains 14 residues. Trimming pared 2 bases from V and 0 bases from J, leaving 8 bases between. Germline V CDR1 and CDR2: SGHDT, YYEEEE. The CDR3 nucleotides read TGTGCCAGCAGCTTACAGGGAATGAACACTGAAGCTTTCTTT. It codes for CASSLQGMNTEAFF.